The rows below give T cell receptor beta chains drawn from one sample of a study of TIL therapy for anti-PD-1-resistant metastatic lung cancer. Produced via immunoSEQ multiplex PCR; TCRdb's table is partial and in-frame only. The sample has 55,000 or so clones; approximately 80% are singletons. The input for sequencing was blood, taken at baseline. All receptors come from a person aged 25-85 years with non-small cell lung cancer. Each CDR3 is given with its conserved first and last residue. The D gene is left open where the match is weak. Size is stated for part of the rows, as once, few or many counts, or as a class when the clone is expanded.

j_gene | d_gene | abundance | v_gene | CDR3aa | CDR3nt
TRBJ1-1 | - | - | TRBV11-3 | CASSLGVDTEAFF | TGTGCCAGCAGCCTGGGAGTAGATACTGAAGCTTTCTTT
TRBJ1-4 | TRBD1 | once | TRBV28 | CASSSASGTGNEKLFF | TGTGCCAGCAGTTCAGCTTCCGGGACAGGGAATGAAAAACTGTTTTTT
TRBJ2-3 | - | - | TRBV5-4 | CASSRAKRADTQYF | TGTGCCAGCAGTCGGGCTAAGCGGGCAGATACGCAGTATTTT
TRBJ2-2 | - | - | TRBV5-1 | CASSSRVFENTGELFF | TGCGCCAGCAGCTCCAGGGTTTTCGAGAACACCGGGGAGCTGTTTTTT
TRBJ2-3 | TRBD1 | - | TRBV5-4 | CASSLAQGATDTQYF | TGTGCCAGCAGCTTGGCTCAGGGGGCCACAGATACGCAGTATTTT
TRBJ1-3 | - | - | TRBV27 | CASRLPGYTIYF | TGTGCCAGCCGCCTGCCGGGTTACACCATATATTTT
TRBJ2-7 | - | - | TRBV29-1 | CSVGAGQTYEQYF | TGCAGCGTTGGAGCGGGACAGACCTACGAGCAGTACTTC
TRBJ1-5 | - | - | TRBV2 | CASSGQVIDQPQHF | TGTGCCAGCAGTGGACAGGTGATAGATCAGCCCCAGCATTTT
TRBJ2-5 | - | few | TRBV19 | CASSKEAVRETQYF | TGTGCCAGTAGTAAGGAGGCAGTGAGGGAGACCCAGTACTTC
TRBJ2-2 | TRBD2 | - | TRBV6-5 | CASSLGGSYTGELFF | TGTGCCAGCAGTTTAGGCGGGAGTTACACCGGGGAGCTGTTTTTT
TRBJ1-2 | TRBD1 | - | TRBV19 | CASSIGRGNYGYTF | TGTGCCAGTAGTATTGGCAGGGGGAACTATGGCTACACCTTC
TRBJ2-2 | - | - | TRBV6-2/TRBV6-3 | CASSYGRVPGELFF | TGTGCCAGCAGTTACGGCAGGGTCCCCGGGGAGCTGTTTTTT
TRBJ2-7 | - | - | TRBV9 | CASSVGAQGIYEQYF | TGTGCCAGCAGCGTAGGGGCACAGGGAATCTACGAGCAGTACTTC
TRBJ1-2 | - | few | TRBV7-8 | CASSLAAGWDPRGGYTF | TGTGCCAGCAGCTTAGCGGCCGGCTGGGACCCCCGGGGTGGCTACACCTTC
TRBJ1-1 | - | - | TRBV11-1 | CASSPPFRVTEAFF | TGTGCCAGCAGCCCCCCATTTAGGGTCACTGAAGCTTTCTTT
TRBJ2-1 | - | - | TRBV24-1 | CATSDAISSYNEQFF | TGTGCCACCAGTGATGCGATTAGCTCCTACAATGAGCAGTTCTTC
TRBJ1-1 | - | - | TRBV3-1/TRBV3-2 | CASSPNGNTEAFF | TGTGCCAGCAGCCCTAATGGGAACACTGAAGCTTTCTTT
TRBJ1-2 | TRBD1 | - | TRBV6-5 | CASSFSGTANYGYTF | TGTGCCAGCAGTTTCTCCGGGACAGCTAACTATGGCTACACCTTC
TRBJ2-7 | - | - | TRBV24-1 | CATSDSFTYEQYF | TGTGCCACCAGTGATAGTTTCACCTACGAGCAGTACTTC
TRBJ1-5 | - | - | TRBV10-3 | CAISGSIQSNQPQHF | TGTGCCATCAGTGGGTCCATTCAGAGCAATCAGCCCCAGCATTTT
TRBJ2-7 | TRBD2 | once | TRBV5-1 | CASRLGLAASYEQYF | TGCGCCAGCAGATTGGGACTAGCGGCTTCCTACGAGCAGTACTTC
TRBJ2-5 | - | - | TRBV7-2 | CASSPQPGSETQYF | TGTGCCAGCAGCCCCCAACCGGGATCGGAGACCCAGTACTTC
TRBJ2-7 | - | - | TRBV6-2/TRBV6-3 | CASSDYEQYF | TGTGCCAGCAGTGATTACGAGCAGTACTTC
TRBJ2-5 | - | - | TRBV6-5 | CASRKPAGAGETQYF | TGTGCCAGCAGGAAGCCTGCGGGGGCCGGAGAGACCCAGTACTTC
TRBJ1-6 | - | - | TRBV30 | CAWSLTSPLHF | TGTGCCTGGAGTTTGACTTCACCCCTCCACTTT
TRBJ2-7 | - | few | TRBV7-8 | CASSPRQQSTYEQYF | TGTGCCAGCAGCCCACGACAGCAGAGTACCTACGAGCAGTACTTC
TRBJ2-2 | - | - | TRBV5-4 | CASSRMAGQNTGELFF | TGTGCCAGCAGCCGTATGGCGGGTCAGAACACCGGGGAGCTGTTTTTT
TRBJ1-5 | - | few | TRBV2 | CASREGSYSNQPQHF | TGTGCCAGCAGGGAAGGGTCGTATAGCAATCAGCCCCAGCATTTT
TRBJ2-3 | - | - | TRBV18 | CASSRGVDTQYF | TGTGCCAGCTCACGGGGGGTAGATACGCAGTATTTT
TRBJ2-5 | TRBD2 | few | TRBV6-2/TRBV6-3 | CASSYFTSAETQYF | TGTGCCAGCAGTTACTTTACTAGCGCAGAGACCCAGTACTTC
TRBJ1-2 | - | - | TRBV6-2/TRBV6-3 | CASSYSYYGYTF | TGTGCCAGCAGTTACTCCTACTATGGCTACACCTTC
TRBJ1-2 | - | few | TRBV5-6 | CASSLRDIFYGYTF | TGTGCCAGCAGCTTGCGGGACATCTTCTATGGCTACACCTTC
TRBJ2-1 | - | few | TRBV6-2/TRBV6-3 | CASSYWVGGGIEQFF | TGTGCCAGCAGTTACTGGGTTGGGGGCGGAATTGAGCAGTTCTTC
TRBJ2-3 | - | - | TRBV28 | CASSLPDPVTQYF | TGTGCCAGCAGTCTCCCGGACCCGGTTACGCAGTATTTT
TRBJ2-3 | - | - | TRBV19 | CASSTRGLTDTQYF | TGTGCCAGTAGTACCCGGGGGCTTACAGATACGCAGTATTTT
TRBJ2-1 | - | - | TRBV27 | CASKGLDFYNEQFF | TGTGCCAGCAAGGGGTTAGATTTCTACAATGAGCAGTTCTTC
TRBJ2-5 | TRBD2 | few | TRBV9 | CASSALGLAVETQYF | TGTGCCAGCAGCGCTCTTGGACTAGCGGTAGAGACCCAGTACTTC
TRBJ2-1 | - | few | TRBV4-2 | CASSREGEVNEQFF | TGTGCCAGCAGCCGGGAGGGGGAGGTGAATGAGCAGTTCTTC
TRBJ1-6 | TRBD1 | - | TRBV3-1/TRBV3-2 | CASSQGGTGGSPLHF | TGTGCCAGCAGCCAAGGGGGGACAGGGGGTTCACCCCTCCACTTT
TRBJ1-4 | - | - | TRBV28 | CASSGTGRANEKLFF | TGTGCCAGCTCTGGGACGGGGAGGGCTAATGAAAAACTGTTTTTT
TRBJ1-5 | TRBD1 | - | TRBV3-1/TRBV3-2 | CASSQERDRVWFQPQHF | TGTGCCAGCAGCCAAGAGAGGGACAGGGTATGGTTTCAGCCCCAGCATTTT
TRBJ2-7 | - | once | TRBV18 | CASSRARESSYEQYF | TGTGCCAGCTCACGGGCGAGGGAGTCGTCCTACGAGCAGTACTTC
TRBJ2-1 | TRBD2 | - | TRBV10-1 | CASSPTSGAYNEQFF | TGCGCCAGCAGTCCAACTAGCGGAGCTTACAATGAGCAGTTCTTC
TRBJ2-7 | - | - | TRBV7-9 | CASSAPTNYEQYF | TGTGCCAGCAGCGCACCCACCAACTACGAGCAGTACTTC
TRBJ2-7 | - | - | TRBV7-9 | CASSLGAGSEQYF | TGTGCCAGCAGCTTAGGCGCGGGTTCCGAGCAGTACTTC